This T cell receptor (beta chain) was found in a study of brain T cells in children with intractable seizures. Here immunoSEQ multiplex PCR was the method, and the copy in TCRdb shows in-frame clones only, minus some. The table includes under 150,000 clones, around 94% detected once. The V and J ends lost 7 bases and 3 bases, in that order; junction bases with no gene match: 11. Germline V lookup: CDR1 MDHEN, CDR2 SYDVKM. The CDR3 spans 16 residues. The gene calls are TRBV28 and TRBJ2-1, with TRBD2 identical over 8 bases. Here the sequenced sample was peripheral blood, taken at surgery. The TCR originated in a boy in the first two years of life with hemimegalencephaly and intractable seizures. DNA of the CDR3: TGTGCCAGCAATCAAGCTAGCGGGCGGCTCTACAATGAGCAGTTCTTC. Protein product: CASNQASGRLYNEQFF.